What follows are 13 T cell receptor beta chains derived from one specimen sequenced in a study of blood T cell repertoires in COVID-19. The repertoire was sequenced with immunoSEQ multiplex PCR; TCRdb's copy has only in-frame clones and lacks some. Among around 110,000 clones listed, around 86% were seen once. Sample: peripheral blood. The source of these receptors is a man aged 35 to 55 with acute or convalescent COVID-19.

The chain has TRBV7-2 and TRBJ2-5; the match to TRBD2 covers 12 bases. This CDR3 is 19 amino acids long. Trimming removed 1 base from V and 5 bases from J; junction bases left unmatched: 14. The germline CDR1 and CDR2 sequences are SGHTA and FQGNSA. In nucleotides, the CDR3 is TGTGCCAGCAGCTTAGTGGGGACGGCTAGCGGGGGGGCTTTCGAGACCCAGTACTTC. Encoded protein: CASSLVGTASGGAFETQYF.

This chain links TRBV7-2 with TRBJ2-1; 8 nucleotides agree with TRBD1. Germline CDR1 and CDR2: SGHTA and FQGNSA. The CDR3 consists of 14 residues. The V and J ends lost 5 bases and 7 bases, in that order; junction bases with no gene match: 7. The CDR3 sequence is CASSTQTGENEQFF. The CDR3 nucleotides are TGTGCCAGCAGCACCCAGACAGGGGAAAATGAGCAGTTCTTC.

The chain carries TRBV6-5 and TRBJ2-1; 13 nucleotides match TRBD2. There are 15 residues in the CDR3. Trimming took 5 bases from V and 7 from J; bases not matched to a gene: 5. CDR1 MNHEY and CDR2 SVGAGI come from the germline V gene. CDR3: CASSRTSGSLNEQFF. The CDR3 nucleotides are TGTGCCAGCAGTCGGACTAGCGGGAGTCTGAATGAGCAGTTCTTC.

The V gene is TRBV20-1, the J gene TRBJ2-7, with 9 nucleotides matching TRBD2. After removal of 3 bases from V and 0 bases from J, the junction contained 12 bases not matched to a gene. Germline CDR1 reads DFQATT; CDR2 reads SNEGSKA (reference sequence). This CDR3 region has 17 residues. CDR3 protein: CSASSGASGILSYEQYF. CDR3 bases: TGCAGTGCTAGTTCGGGGGCTAGCGGGATACTCTCCTACGAGCAGTACTTC.

In its sample, this clone is large. The CDR3 DNA follows: TGTGCCAGCGGGCGGGACAGGGGATGGTCCCTCCACTTT. Translation: CASGRDRGWSLHF. The rearrangement links TRBV27 to TRBJ1-6; 10 bases are shared with TRBD1. Germline CDR1 is MNHEY and CDR2 is SMNVEV (reference sequence). J was trimmed by 14 bases and V by 8 bases; bases with no gene match: 9. The CDR3 has 13 residues.

The rearrangement joins TRBV5-1 to TRBJ2-2; 10 positions match TRBD1. V lost 5 bases to trimming and J lost 3 bases; unmatched junction nucleotides: 7. The CDR3 runs 16 residues. CDR1 is SGHRS and CDR2 is YFSETQ in the germline V gene. CDR3 nucleotide sequence: TGCGCCAGCAGGTCTGACAGGGGGCTGGACACCGGGGAGCTGTTTTTT. Encoded protein: CASRSDRGLDTGELFF.

V gene TRBV24-1 combines with J gene TRBJ1-2; tentatively, D is TRBD1 (5 bases). This CDR3 is built from 13 residues. Trimming removed 4 bases from V and 4 bases from J, with 9 bases in between. The germline V gene has CDR1 KGHDR and CDR2 SFDVKD. The CDR3 nucleotides read TGTGCCACCAGTGAAGGGGAAATCTATGGCTACACCTTC. The encoded protein is CATSEGEIYGYTF.

This chain uses TRBV14 with TRBJ2-7; TRBD1 agrees at 7 bases. The CDR3 totals 15 residues. V lost 3 bases to trimming and J lost 7 bases; unmatched junction nucleotides: 12. CDR1 is SGHDN and CDR2 is FVKESK in the germline V gene. This CDR3 is CASSQNRDRPAEQYF. As DNA, the CDR3 is TGTGCCAGCAGCCAGAACCGGGACAGACCAGCGGAGCAGTACTTC.

J is TRBJ2-5 and V is TRBV7-2; the D is unclear. This CDR3 spans 12 amino acids. V lost 1 base, J lost 12 bases, and 12 bases lay in between. The germline V gene encodes CDR1 SGHTA and CDR2 FQGNSA. CDR3 in DNA: TGTGCCAGCAGCTTAGTAACGGGTAATAAGTACTTC. Amino acid sequence: CASSLVTGNKYF.

The chain has TRBV5-1 and TRBJ1-1; D gene uncertain. V was pared by 2 bases and J by 1 base, with 9 bases between. CDR1 SGHRS and CDR2 YFSETQ come from the germline V gene. The CDR3 is 14 residues long. The CDR3 sequence is CASSLVDTNTEAFF. The CDR3, as DNA: TGCGCCAGCAGCTTAGTCGACACGAACACTGAAGCTTTCTTT.

This sequence joins TRBV14 and TRBJ1-2; D unresolved. V was cut by 1 base and J by 5 bases, with 11 bases left in between. The CDR3 is made up of 14 amino acids. CDR1 and CDR2 (germline): SGHDN, FVKESK. DNA of the CDR3: TGTGCCAGCAGCCAAGGTCCGGGGAGTTATGGCTACACCTTC. This gives the protein CASSQGPGSYGYTF.

The V gene is TRBV6-6, the J gene TRBJ1-4, with 8 bases identical to TRBD1. Germline assignment: CDR1 MNHNY and CDR2 SVGAGI (reference sequence). V shed 5 bases and J 8 bases; nucleotides not matched to a gene: 7. This CDR3 is built from 14 residues. The CDR3 DNA follows: TGTGCCAGCAGTCCGCAGGGGGCAAGGGAAAAACTGTTTTTT. It encodes CASSPQGAREKLFF.

The chain employs TRBV2 and TRBJ2-7; 13 nucleotides agree with TRBD2. The J segment lost 3 bases and the V segment lost 5 bases, leaving 7 bases of the junction unmatched. The germline V gene has CDR1 SNHLY and CDR2 FYNNEI. The CDR3 is made up of 16 amino acids. The CDR3 protein is CASSRLAGGPFYEQYF. DNA of the CDR3: TGTGCCAGCAGTCGACTAGCGGGGGGCCCGTTCTACGAGCAGTACTTC. Full variable domain (remainder filled in from reference TRBV2 and TRBJ2-7): EPEVTQTPSHQVTQMGQEVILRCVPISNHLYFYWYRQILGQKVEFLVSFYNNEISEKSEIFDDQFSVERPDGSNFTLKIRSTKLEDSAMYFCASSRLAGGPFYEQYFGPGTRLTVT.